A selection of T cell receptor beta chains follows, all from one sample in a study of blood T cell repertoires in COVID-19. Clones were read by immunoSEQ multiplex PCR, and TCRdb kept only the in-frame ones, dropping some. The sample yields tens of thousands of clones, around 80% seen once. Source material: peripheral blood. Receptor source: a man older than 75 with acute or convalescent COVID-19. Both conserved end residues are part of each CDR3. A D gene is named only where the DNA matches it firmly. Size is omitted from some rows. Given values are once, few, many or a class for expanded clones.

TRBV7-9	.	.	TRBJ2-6	CASSGVRGTNVLTF	TGTGCCAGCAGCGGGGTACGGGGTACCAACGTCCTGACTTTC
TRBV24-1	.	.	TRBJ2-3	CATSETGSSTDTQYF	TGTGCCACCAGTGAGACGGGGTCTAGCACAGATACGCAGTATTTT
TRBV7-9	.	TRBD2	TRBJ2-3	CASSLLAGGISDTQYF	TGTGCCAGCAGCTTACTAGCGGGGGGGATCTCAGATACGCAGTATTTT
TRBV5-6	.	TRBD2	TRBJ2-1	CASSPGLAGGNGNEQFF	TGTGCCAGCAGCCCGGGACTAGCGGGGGGGAATGGCAATGAGCAGTTCTTC
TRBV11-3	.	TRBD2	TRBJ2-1	CASSLAPRGGYNEQFF	TGTGCCAGCAGCTTAGCCCCCCGGGGGGGATACAATGAGCAGTTCTTC
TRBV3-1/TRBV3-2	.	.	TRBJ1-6	CASRGEASYNSPLHF	TGTGCCAGCAGGGGAGAAGCATCCTATAATTCACCCCTCCACTTT
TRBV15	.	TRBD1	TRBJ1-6	CATSGQGEVGSPLHF	TGTGCCACCAGCGGACAGGGGGAGGTCGGTTCACCCCTCCACTTT
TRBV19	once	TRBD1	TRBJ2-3	CASSAGRQGTDTQYF	TGTGCCAGTAGTGCCGGAAGACAGGGAACAGATACGCAGTATTTT
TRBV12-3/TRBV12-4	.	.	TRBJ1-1	CASIRRGNTEAFF	TGTGCCAGCATCCGACGAGGGAACACTGAAGCTTTCTTT
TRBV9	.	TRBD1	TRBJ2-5	CASSVEGGTGSRETQYF	TGTGCCAGCAGCGTCGAGGGTGGGACAGGGTCGAGGGAGACCCAGTACTTC
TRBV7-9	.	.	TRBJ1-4	CASGPRGWAEEKLFF	TGTGCCAGCGGGCCGAGGGGGTGGGCGGAAGAAAAACTGTTTTTT
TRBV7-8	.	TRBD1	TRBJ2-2	CASSSRDRANTGELFF	TGTGCCAGCAGCTCCCGGGACAGGGCGAACACCGGGGAGCTGTTTTTT
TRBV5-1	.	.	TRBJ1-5	CASSQGAGDAQHF	TGCGCCAGCAGCCAAGGGGCAGGGGACGCTCAGCATTTT
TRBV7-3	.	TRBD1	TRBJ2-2	CASSGTGVTGELFF	TGTGCCAGCAGCGGGACAGGGGTTACCGGGGAGCTGTTTTTT
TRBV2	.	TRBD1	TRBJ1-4	CASSGQGLSDEKLFF	TGTGCCAGCAGTGGACAGGGCCTGTCGGATGAAAAACTGTTTTTT
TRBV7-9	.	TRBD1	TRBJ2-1	CASSPGTGGRDEQFF	TGTGCCAGCAGCCCAGGGACAGGGGGCCGCGATGAGCAGTTCTTC
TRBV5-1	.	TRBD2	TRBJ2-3	CASSLLPSGSTDTQYF	TGCGCCAGCAGCTTGTTGCCTAGCGGGAGCACAGATACGCAGTATTTT
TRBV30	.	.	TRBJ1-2	CAWSGEAGYTF	TGTGCCTGGAGCGGGGAGGCTGGCTACACCTTC
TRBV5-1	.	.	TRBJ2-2	CASSLSPGELFF	TGCGCCAGCAGCTTGAGCCCCGGGGAGCTGTTTTTT
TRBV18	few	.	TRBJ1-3	CASSLDRSSGNTIYF	TGTGCCAGCTCACTCGACAGGAGCTCTGGAAACACCATATATTTT
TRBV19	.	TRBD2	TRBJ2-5	CASTPSGAQETQYF	TGTGCCAGTACCCCTAGCGGGGCGCAAGAGACCCAGTACTTC
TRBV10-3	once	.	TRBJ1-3	CAISVERNTIYF	TGTGCCATCAGTGTGGAGAGAAACACCATATATTTT
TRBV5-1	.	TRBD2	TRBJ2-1	CASSFGGSEQFF	TGCGCCAGCAGCTTCGGGGGGTCTGAGCAGTTCTTC
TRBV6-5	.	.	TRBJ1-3	CASSSAVAGNTIYF	TGTGCCAGCAGTTCCGCGGTGGCGGGAAACACCATATATTTT
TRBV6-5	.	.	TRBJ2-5	CASSPRGRETQYF	TGTGCCAGCAGTCCTCGGGGGAGGGAGACCCAGTACTTC
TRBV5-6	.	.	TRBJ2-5	CASSLERVGETQYF	TGTGCCAGCAGCTTGGAGCGCGTTGGGGAGACCCAGTACTTC
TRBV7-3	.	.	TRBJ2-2	CASSRITGELFF	TGTGCCAGCAGCCGTATTACCGGGGAGCTGTTTTTT
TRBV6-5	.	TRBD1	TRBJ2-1	CASSYSGTAANNEQFF	TGTGCCAGCAGTTACTCCGGGACAGCTGCAAACAATGAGCAGTTCTTC
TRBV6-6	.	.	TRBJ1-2	CASSPGGGGYTF	TGTGCCAGCAGCCCCGGAGGAGGCGGCTACACCTTC
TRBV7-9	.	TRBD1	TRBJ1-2	CASSLVGQGDYTF	TGTGCCAGCAGCTTAGTAGGGCAGGGGGACTACACCTTC
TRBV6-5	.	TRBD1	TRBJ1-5	CASSTAGQGNQPQHF	TGTGCCAGCAGTACCGCTGGACAGGGGAATCAGCCCCAGCATTTT
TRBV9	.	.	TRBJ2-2	CASSVDMRLANTGELFF	TGTGCCAGCAGCGTAGATATGAGGCTAGCCAACACCGGGGAGCTGTTTTTT
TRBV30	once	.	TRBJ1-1	CAWAGHYAEAFF	TGTGCCTGGGCGGGACATTACGCTGAAGCTTTCTTT
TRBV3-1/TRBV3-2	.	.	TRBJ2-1	CASSHSGAPNNEQFF	TGTGCCAGCAGCCATTCAGGGGCCCCGAACAATGAGCAGTTCTTC
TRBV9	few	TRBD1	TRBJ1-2	CASSVGTGDYGYTF	TGTGCCAGCAGCGTAGGGACAGGGGACTATGGCTACACCTTC
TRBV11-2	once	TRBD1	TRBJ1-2	CASSPKPGTGSNYGYTF	TGTGCCAGCAGCCCAAAACCCGGGACAGGGAGCAACTATGGCTACACCTTC
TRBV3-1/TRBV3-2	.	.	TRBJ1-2	CASSQASQNYGYTF	TGTGCCAGCAGCCAAGCCAGTCAGAACTATGGCTACACCTTC
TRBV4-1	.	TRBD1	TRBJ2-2	CASSTGGIGELFF	TGCGCCAGCTCGACAGGGGGCATCGGGGAGCTGTTTTTT
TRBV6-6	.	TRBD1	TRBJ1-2	CASVSGDRGGYGYTF	TGTGCCAGCGTCTCTGGGGACAGGGGAGGCTATGGCTACACCTTC
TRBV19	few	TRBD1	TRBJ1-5	CASHDRGNQPQHF	TGTGCCAGTCACGACAGGGGCAATCAGCCCCAGCATTTT
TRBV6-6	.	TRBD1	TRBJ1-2	CASNPRTGGAGYTF	TGTGCCAGCAACCCCCGGACAGGGGGCGCTGGCTACACCTTC
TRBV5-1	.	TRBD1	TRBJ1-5	CASSSGDRASNQPQHF	TGCGCCAGCAGCTCCGGGGACAGGGCGAGCAATCAGCCCCAGCATTTT
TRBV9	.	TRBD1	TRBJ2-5	CASSPHGTGGVQETQYF	TGTGCCAGCAGCCCACACGGGACAGGGGGCGTCCAAGAGACCCAGTACTTC
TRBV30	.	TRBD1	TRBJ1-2	CAWSVTTGNRRGYTF	TGTGCCTGGAGTGTCACGACAGGGAACAGGAGAGGCTACACCTTC
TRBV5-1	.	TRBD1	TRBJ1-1	CASSLGDRRNTEAFF	TGCGCCAGCAGCTTGGGGGACAGAAGGAACACTGAAGCTTTCTTT
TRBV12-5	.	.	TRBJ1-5	CASGLAGSNQPQHF	TGTGCTAGTGGTTTGGCCGGTAGCAATCAGCCCCAGCATTTT
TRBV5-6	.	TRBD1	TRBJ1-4	CASSLWDRENEKLFF	TGTGCCAGCAGCTTGTGGGACAGGGAGAATGAAAAACTGTTTTTT
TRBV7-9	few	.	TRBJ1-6	CASSQREVGSPLHF	TGTGCCAGCAGCCAGAGGGAAGTGGGATCACCCCTCCACTTT
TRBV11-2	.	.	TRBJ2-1	CASSPSTYNEQFF	TGTGCCAGCAGCCCCTCTACCTACAATGAGCAGTTCTTC
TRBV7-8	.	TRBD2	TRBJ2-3	CASSLFASGGYTQYF	TGTGCCAGCAGCTTATTCGCTAGCGGGGGATATACGCAGTATTTT
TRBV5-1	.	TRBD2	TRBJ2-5	CASSTRSLAGGPQAQYF	TGCGCCAGCAGCACGAGATCTCTAGCGGGGGGACCTCAGGCCCAGTACTTC
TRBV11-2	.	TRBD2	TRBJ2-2	CASSLRIAGGNTGELFF	TGTGCCAGCAGCTTAAGGATAGCGGGGGGGAACACCGGGGAGCTGTTTTTT
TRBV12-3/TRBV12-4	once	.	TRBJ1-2	CASSPREYGYTF	TGTGCCAGCAGTCCGCGGGAGTATGGCTACACCTTC
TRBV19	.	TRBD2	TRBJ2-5	CASNLRSGRQETQYF	TGTGCCAGTAATTTGAGAAGCGGGAGGCAAGAGACCCAGTACTTC
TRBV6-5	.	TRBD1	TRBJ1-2	CASSQQGAANYGYTF	TGTGCCAGCAGCCAACAGGGGGCGGCTAACTATGGCTACACCTTC
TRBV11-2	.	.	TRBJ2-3	CASSLDLSDTQYF	TGTGCCAGCAGCTTAGATCTGAGTGATACGCAGTATTTT
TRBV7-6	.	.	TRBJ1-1	CASSATGWENTEAFF	TGTGCCAGCAGCGCCACAGGGTGGGAGAACACTGAAGCTTTCTTT
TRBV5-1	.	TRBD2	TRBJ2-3	CASSTSLAGATDTQYF	TGCGCCAGCAGCACCTCACTAGCGGGGGCCACAGATACGCAGTATTTT
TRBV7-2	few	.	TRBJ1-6	CASSTGYNSPLHF	TGTGCCAGCAGCACAGGGTATAATTCACCCCTCCACTTT
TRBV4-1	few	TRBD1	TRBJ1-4	CASSPSHRGSNEKLFF	TGCGCCAGCAGCCCATCCCACAGGGGATCTAATGAAAAACTGTTTTTT